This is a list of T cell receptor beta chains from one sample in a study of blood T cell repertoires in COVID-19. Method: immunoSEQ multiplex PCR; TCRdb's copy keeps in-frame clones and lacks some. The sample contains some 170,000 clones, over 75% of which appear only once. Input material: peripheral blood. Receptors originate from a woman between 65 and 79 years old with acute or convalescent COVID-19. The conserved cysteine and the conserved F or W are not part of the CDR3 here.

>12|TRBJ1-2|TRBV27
ASRPPGGNYGYT
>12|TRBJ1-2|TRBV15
ATSRGQIDYGYT
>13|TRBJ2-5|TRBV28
ASSFSGGSQETQY
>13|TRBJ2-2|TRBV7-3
ASSYESANTGELF
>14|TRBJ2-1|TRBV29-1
SVERTQGARGNEQF
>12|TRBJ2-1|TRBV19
ASSRHRDDNEQF
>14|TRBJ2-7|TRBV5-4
ASSPSGRATFYEQY
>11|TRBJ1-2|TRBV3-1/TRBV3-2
ASSYPTGRGYT
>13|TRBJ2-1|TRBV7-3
ASSQMGLAEGEQF
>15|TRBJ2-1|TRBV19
ASSIDLLMSRTNEQF
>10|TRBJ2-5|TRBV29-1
SVDRGAETQY
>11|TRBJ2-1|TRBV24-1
ATRRQGNDEQF
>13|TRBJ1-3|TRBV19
ASSPQTDSGNTIY
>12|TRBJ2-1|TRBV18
ASSPRTGDNEQF
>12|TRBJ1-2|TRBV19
ASSIDTDNYGYT
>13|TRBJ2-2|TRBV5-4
ASSLAGVGTGELF
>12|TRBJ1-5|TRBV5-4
APIPGSGNQPQH
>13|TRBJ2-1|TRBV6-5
ASSLGDWTYNEQF
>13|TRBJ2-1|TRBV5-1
ASSSGGSTLNEQF
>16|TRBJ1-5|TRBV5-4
ASSPLLTAFYSNQPQH
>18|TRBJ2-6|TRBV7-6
ASSLRLRDRVRSGANVLT
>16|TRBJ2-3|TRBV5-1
ASTRGTSGRSSTDTQY
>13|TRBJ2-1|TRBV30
AWSGLAGSYNEQF
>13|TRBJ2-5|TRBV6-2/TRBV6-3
ASSYLGQQQETQY
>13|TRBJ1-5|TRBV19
ASSSVDMPNQPQH
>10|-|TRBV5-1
ASSLDVWGQH
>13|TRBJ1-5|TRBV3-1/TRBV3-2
ASSQGLDSNQPQH
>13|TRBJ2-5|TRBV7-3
ASSLLGQGEETQY
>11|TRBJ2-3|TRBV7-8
ASRGSRGDTQY
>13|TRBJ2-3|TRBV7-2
ASKTSDLATDTQY
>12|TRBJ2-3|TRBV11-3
ASSSFTSTDTQY
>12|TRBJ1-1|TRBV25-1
ASREGGGNTEAF
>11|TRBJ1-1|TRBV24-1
ATRSNLNTEAF
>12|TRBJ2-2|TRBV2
ASRLAENTGELF
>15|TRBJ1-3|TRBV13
ASSPREATPSGNTIY
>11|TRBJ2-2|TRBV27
ASQTISTGELF
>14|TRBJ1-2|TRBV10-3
AISARTGQANYGYT
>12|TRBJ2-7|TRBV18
ASSRRGREDEQY
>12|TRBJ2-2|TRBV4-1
ASRFTTGSGELF
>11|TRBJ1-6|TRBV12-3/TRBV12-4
ASSREVNSPLH
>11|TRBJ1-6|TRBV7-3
ASSLLTGSPLH
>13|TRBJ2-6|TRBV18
ASSPQGFGANVLT
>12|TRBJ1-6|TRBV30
AWKRTGLGSPLH
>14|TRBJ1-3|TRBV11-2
ASKVGTARTGNTIY
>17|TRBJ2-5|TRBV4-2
ASSQDVPGTSGRAETQY
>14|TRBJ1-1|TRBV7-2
ASSSAGTDVNTEAF
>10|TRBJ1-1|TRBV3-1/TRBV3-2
ASSWEDTEAF
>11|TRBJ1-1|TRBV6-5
ASRKTGAYEAF
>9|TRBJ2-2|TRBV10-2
ASQGTGELF
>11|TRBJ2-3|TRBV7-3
ASSLQAPDTQY
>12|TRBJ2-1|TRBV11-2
ASSVLATINEQF